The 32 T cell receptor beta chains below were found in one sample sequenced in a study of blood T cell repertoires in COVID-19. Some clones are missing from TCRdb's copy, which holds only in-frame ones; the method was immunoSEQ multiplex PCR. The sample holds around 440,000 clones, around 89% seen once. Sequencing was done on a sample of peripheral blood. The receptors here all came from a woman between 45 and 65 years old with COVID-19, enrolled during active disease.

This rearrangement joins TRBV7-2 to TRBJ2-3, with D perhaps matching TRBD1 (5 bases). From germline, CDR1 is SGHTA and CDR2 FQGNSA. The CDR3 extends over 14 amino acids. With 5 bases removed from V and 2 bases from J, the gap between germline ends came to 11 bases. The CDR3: CASSVAGYTDTQYF. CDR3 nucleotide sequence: TGTGCCAGCAGCGTGGCAGGGTACACAGATACGCAGTATTTT.

CDR3 protein: CALCNQPQHF. Written as DNA, the CDR3 is TGCGCCCTTTGCAATCAGCCCCAGCATTTT. The rearrangement joins TRBV10-1 to TRBJ1-5; no definite D call. Germline values: CDR1 WNHNN, CDR2 SYGVQD (reference sequence). Trimming removed 11 bases at V and 2 bases at J, with 4 bases between. This CDR3 is 10 amino acids long.

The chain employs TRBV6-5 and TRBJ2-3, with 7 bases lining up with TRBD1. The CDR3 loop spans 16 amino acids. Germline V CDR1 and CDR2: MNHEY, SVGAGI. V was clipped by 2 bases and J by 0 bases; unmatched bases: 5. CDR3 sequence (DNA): TGTGCCAGCAGTTACGGGACAGTTATAAGCACAGATACGCAGTATTTT. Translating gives CASSYGTVISTDTQYF.

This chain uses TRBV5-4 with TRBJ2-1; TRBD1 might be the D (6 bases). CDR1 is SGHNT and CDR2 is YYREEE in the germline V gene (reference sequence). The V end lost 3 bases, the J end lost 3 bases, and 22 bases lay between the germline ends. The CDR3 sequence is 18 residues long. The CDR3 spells CASSSGTTNRLGYNEQFF. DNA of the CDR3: TGTGCCAGCAGCTCCGGGACAACCAACCGACTGGGCTACAATGAGCAGTTCTTC.

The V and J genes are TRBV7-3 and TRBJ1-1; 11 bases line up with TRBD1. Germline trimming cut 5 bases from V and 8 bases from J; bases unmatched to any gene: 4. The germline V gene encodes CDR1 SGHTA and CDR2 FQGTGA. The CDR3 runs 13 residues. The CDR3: CASSPGTGGEAFF. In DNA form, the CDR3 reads TGTGCCAGCAGCCCTGGGACAGGGGGAGAAGCTTTCTTT.

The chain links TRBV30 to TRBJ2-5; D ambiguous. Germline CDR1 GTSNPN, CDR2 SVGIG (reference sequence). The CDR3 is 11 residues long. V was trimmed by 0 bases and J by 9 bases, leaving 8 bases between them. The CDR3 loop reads CAWSVTGPQYF. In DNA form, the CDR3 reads TGTGCCTGGAGTGTAACTGGGCCCCAGTACTTC.

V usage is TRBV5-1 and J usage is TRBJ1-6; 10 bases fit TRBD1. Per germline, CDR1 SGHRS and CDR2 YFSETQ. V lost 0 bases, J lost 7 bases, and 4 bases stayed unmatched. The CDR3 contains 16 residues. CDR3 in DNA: TGCGCCAGCAGCTTGGGACAGGGGGCTTCGAATTCACCCCTCCACTTT. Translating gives CASSLGQGASNSPLHF.

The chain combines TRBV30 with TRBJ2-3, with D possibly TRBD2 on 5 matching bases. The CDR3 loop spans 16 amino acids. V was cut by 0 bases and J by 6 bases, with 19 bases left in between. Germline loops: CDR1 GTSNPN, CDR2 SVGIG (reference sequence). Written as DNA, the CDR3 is TGTGCCTGGAGTGTATTTTTTGCGGGTGCTTTCGATACGCAGTATTTT. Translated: CAWSVFFAGAFDTQYF. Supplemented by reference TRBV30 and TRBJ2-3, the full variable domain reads SQTIHQWPATLVQPVGSPLSLECTVEGTSNPNLYWYRQAAGRGLQLLFYSVGIGQISSEVPQNLSASRPQDRQFILSSKKLLLSDSGFYLCAWSVFFAGAFDTQYFGPGTRLTVL.

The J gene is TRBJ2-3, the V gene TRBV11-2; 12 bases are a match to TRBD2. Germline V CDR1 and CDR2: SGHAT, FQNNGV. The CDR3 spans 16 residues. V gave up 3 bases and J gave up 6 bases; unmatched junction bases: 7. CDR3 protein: CASSFSSGGAGDTQYF. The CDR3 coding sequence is TGTGCCAGCAGCTTTTCTAGCGGGGGGGCAGGGGATACGCAGTATTTT.

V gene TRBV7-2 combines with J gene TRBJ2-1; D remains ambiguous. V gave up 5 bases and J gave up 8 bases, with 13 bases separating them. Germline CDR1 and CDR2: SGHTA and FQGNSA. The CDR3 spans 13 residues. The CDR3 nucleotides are TGTGCCAGCAGCGAGCGACCTTGGGATGAGCAGTTCTTC. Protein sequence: CASSERPWDEQFF.

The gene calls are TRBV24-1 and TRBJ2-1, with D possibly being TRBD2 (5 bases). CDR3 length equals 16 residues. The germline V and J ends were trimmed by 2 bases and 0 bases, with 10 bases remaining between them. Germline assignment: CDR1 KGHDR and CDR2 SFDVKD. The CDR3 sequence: CATSDSLGHSYNEQFF. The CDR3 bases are TGTGCCACCAGTGATTCACTAGGCCACTCCTACAATGAGCAGTTCTTC.

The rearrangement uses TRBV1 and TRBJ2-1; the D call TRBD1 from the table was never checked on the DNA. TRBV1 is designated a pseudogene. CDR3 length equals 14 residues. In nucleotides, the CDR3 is TGCACCAGCAGACAAGGGACAGATTACAATGAGCAGTTCTTC. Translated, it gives CTSRQGTDYNEQFF.

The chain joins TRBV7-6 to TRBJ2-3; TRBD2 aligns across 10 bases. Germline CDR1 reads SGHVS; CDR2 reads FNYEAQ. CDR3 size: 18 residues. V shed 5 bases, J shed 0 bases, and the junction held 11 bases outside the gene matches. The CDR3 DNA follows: TGTGCCAGCAGCGGTCTAGCGGGGGCAGGGGCTAGCACAGATACGCAGTATTTT. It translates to CASSGLAGAGASTDTQYF. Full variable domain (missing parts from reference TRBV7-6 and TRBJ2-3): GAGVSQSPRYKVTKRGQDVALRCDPISGHVSLYWYRQALGQGPEFLTYFNYEAQQDKSGLPNDRFSAERPEGSISTLTIQRTEQRDSAMYRCASSGLAGAGASTDTQYFGPGTRLTVL.

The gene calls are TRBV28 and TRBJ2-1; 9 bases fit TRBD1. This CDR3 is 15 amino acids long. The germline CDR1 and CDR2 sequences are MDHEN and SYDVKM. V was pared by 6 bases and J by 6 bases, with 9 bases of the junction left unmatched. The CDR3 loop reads CASRQPGQGPNEQFF. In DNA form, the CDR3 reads TGTGCCAGCAGACAACCGGGACAGGGCCCCAATGAGCAGTTCTTC.

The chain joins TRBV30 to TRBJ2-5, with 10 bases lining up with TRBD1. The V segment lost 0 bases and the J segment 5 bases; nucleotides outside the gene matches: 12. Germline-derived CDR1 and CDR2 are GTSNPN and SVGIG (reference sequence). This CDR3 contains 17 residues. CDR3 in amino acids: CAWSVRVGTGVLETQYF. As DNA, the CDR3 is TGTGCCTGGAGTGTAAGGGTAGGGACAGGGGTTTTGGAGACCCAGTACTTC.

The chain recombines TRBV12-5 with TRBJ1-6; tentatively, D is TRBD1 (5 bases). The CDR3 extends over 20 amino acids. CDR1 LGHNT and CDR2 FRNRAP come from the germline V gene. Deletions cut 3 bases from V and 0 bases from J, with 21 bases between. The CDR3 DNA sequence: TGTGCTAGTGGTTTCCGAGGACACGACCCCTATAGCTCCTATAATTCACCCCTCCACTTT. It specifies CASGFRGHDPYSSYNSPLHF.

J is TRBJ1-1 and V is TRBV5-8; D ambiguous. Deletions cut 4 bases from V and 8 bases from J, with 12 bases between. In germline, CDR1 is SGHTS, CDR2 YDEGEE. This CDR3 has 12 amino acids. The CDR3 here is CASSVLISEAFF. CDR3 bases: TGTGCCAGCAGCGTCCTAATCTCCGAAGCTTTCTTT.

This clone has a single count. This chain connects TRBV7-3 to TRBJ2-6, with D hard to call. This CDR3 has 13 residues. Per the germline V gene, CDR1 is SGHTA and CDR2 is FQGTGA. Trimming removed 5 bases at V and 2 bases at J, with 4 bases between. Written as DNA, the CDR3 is TGTGCCAGCAGCCAGACTGGGGCCAACGTCCTGACTTTC. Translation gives CASSQTGANVLTF.

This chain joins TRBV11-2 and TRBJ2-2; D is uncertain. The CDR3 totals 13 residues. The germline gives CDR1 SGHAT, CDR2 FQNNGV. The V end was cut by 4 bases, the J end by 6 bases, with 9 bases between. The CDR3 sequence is CASSSSVAGELFF. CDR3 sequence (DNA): TGTGCCAGCAGCTCGAGCGTCGCCGGGGAGCTGTTTTTT. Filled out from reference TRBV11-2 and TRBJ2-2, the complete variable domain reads EAGVAQSPRYKIIEKRQSVAFWCNPISGHATLYWYQQILGQGPKLLIQFQNNGVVDDSQLPKDRFSAERLKGVDSTLKIQPAKLEDSAVYLCASSSSVAGELFFGEGSRLTVL.

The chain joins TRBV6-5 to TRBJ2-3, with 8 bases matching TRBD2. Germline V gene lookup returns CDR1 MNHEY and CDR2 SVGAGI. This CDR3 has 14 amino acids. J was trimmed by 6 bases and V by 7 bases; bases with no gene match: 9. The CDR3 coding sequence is TGTGCCAGCAATTTAGGAGCGGGGGTCGATACGCAGTATTTT. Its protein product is CASNLGAGVDTQYF.

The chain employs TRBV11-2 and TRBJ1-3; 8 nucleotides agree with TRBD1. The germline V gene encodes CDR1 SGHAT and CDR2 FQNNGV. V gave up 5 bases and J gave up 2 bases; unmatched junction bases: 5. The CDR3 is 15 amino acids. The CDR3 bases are TGTGCCAGCAGCCCCCGGACAGGGACTGGAAACACCATATATTTT. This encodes CASSPRTGTGNTIYF. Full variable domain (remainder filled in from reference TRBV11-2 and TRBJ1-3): EAGVAQSPRYKIIEKRQSVAFWCNPISGHATLYWYQQILGQGPKLLIQFQNNGVVDDSQLPKDRFSAERLKGVDSTLKIQPAKLEDSAVYLCASSPRTGTGNTIYFGEGSWLTVV.

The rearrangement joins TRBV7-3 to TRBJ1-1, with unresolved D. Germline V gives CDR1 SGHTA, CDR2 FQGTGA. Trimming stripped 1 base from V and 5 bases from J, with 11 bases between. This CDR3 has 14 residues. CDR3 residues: CASSLNTLETEAFF. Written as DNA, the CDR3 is TGTGCCAGCAGCTTAAACACCCTGGAGACTGAAGCTTTCTTT.

The CDR3 nucleotides read TGCGCCAGCAGTCCTACAGGGAGTGGGGTCTACGAGCAGTACTTC. Residues: CASSPTGSGVYEQYF. The chain joins TRBV4-1 to TRBJ2-7; D is perhaps TRBD1 (6 bases). Trimming took 6 bases from V and 3 from J, leaving 18 bases between them. This CDR3 has 15 amino acids. The V gene's germline CDR1 is MGHRA and CDR2 YSYEKL.

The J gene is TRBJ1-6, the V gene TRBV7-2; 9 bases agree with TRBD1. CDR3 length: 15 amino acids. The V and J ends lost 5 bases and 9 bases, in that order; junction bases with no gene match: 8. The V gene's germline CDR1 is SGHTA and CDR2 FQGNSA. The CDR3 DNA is TGTGCCAGCAGCGAGGGACAGGGAGGAAGTTCACCCCTCCACTTT. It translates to CASSEGQGGSSPLHF.

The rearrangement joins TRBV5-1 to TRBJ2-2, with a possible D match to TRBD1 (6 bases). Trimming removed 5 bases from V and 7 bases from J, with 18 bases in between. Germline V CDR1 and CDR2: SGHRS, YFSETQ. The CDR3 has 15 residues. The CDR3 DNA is TGCGCCAGCAGGGTCGAACAGGGTAGGAACGGGGAGCTGTTTTTT. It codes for CASRVEQGRNGELFF.

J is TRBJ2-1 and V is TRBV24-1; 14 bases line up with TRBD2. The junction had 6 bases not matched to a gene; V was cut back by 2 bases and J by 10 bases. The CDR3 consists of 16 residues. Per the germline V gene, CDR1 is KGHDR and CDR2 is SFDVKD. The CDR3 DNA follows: TGTGCCACCAGTGATTGGGGGACTAGCGGGGGCGGGGAGCAGTTCTTC. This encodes CATSDWGTSGGGEQFF.

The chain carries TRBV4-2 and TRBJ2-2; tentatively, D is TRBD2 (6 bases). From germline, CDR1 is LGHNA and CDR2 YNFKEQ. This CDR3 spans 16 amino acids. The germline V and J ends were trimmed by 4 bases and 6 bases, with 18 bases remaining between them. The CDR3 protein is CASSRTNLARAGELFF. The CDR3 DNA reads TGTGCCAGCAGCCGGACCAATCTAGCGCGCGCCGGGGAGCTGTTTTTT.

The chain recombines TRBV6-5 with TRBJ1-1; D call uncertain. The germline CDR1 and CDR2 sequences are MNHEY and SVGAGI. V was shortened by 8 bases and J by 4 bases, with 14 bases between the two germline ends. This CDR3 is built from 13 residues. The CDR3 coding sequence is TGTGCCAGCCCCGGTCCAGCGTCCACTGAAGCTTTCTTT. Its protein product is CASPGPASTEAFF.

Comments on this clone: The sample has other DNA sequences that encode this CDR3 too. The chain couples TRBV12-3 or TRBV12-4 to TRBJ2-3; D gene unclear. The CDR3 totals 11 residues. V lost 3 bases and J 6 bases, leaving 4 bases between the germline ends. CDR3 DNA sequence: TGTGCCAGCAGTTTCGGGGATACGCAGTATTTT. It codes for CASSFGDTQYF.

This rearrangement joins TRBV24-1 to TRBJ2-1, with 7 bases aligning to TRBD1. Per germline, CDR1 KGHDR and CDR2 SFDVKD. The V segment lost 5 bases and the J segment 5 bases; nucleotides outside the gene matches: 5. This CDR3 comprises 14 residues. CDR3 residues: CATSGWDSDNEQFF. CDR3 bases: TGTGCCACCAGTGGATGGGACAGTGACAATGAGCAGTTCTTC.

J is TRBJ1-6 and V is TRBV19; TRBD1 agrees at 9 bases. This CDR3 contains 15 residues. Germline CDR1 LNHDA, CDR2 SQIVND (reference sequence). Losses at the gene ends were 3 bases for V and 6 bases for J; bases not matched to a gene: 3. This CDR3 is CASSIGTGFNSPLHF. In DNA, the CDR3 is TGTGCCAGTAGTATCGGGACAGGGTTTAATTCACCCCTCCACTTT.

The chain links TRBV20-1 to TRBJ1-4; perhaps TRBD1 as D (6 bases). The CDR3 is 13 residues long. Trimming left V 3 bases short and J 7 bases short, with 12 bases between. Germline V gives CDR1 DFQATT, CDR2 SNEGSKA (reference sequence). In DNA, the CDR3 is TGCAGTGCTAGTTTCGGCAGGGGTGAAAAACTGTTTTTT. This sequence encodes CSASFGRGEKLFF.